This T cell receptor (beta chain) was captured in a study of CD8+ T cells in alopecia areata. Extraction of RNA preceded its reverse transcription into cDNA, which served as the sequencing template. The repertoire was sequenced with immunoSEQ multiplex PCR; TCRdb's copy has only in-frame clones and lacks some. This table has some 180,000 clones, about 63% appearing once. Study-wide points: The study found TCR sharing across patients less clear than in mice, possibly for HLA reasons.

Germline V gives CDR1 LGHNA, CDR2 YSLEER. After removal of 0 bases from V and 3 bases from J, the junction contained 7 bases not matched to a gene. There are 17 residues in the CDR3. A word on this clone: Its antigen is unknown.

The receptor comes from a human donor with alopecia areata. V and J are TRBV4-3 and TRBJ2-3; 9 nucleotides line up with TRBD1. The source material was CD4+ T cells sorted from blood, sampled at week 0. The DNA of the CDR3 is TGCGCCAGCAGCCAAGATCTTGGGACAGGGCGGACAGATACGCAGTATTTT. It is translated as CASSQDLGTGRTDTQYF.